This T cell receptor (beta chain) was sequenced during a study of cytomegalovirus exposure and HLA in healthy donors. Study-level points and caveats: Altogether, 164 TCR beta chains were recorded as cytomegalovirus-associated.

Of note for this clone: What it recognizes is unknown.

Primers included in the PCR were 60 Vbeta and 13 Jbeta primers. TCRdb's table, derived via immunoSEQ multiplex PCR, lists solely in-frame clones and lacks some. The sample has around 140,000 clones, more than 75% seen once; the top ten hold about 1%. This CDR3 contains 16 residues. The germline V gene has CDR1 SGHTA and CDR2 FQGNSA. The junction had 5 bases not matched to a gene; V was cut back by 5 bases and J by 3 bases. The V call is TRBV7-2, the J call TRBJ2-7, with 15 bases aligning to TRBD2. The sample consisted of PBMCs. The TCR was taken from a male donor in good health and CMV-seronegative. The CDR3 spells CASSTGTSGGFYEQYF. The CDR3 nucleotides read TGTGCCAGCAGCACAGGGACTAGCGGGGGGTTCTACGAGCAGTACTTC.